This T cell receptor (beta chain) appears in the sequencing data of a study of shared clonotypes between healthy human individuals. The germline CDR1 and CDR2 sequences are LNHDA and SQIVND (reference sequence). V lost 5 bases to trimming and J lost 3 bases; unmatched junction nucleotides: 6. This CDR3 region has 14 residues. Comments on this clone: Its antigen is unknown.

Findings and caveats of the study: For naive CD4 cells, roughly 4.8% of clonotypes were shared across a handful of donors. Researchers found naive subsets generally carried larger estimated richness than memory subsets.

The sorted-subset replicate PCRs were given approximately 190 ng DNA, which is tens of thousands of T cell genomes. Some clones are missing from TCRdb's copy, which holds only in-frame ones; the method was immunoSEQ multiplex PCR. The sample records over a million clones, over 95% being singletons. The rearrangement links TRBV19 to TRBJ2-7; TRBD1 aligns across 8 bases. The sequencing sample was made of naive CD4+ T cells sorted from blood. The sample's subset: CD45RA+ positively selected. This clonotype originated in a man aged 30 to 45 in good health. The CDR3 coding sequence is TGTGCCAGTAGTCCCGGGACAGGCAACTACGAGCAGTACTTC. Protein sequence: CASSPGTGNYEQYF.